A single sample gave rise to the 22 T cell receptor beta chains below, sequenced in a study of blood T cell repertoires in COVID-19. This table comes from immunoSEQ multiplex PCR, and its TCRdb copy is limited to in-frame clones, with some not included. The repertoire consists of some 240,000 clones, with approximately 88% occurring once and the leading ten covering more than 8.5%. The sequencing input was peripheral blood. Receptors were obtained from a woman between 70 and 85 years old with COVID-19, enrolled during active disease.

The chain recombines TRBV6-1 with TRBJ1-5; D is ambiguous. CDR3 size: 11 residues. The ends were cut back, 3 bases at V and 6 bases at J, with 3 bases in the middle. Germline V gene data show CDR1 as MNHNS and CDR2 as SASEGT. The DNA for the CDR3 is TGTGCCAGCAGTGACAGTCAGCCCCAGCATTTT. The encoded protein is CASSDSQPQHF.

This clone came up once. V and J are TRBV9 and TRBJ1-1; D unclear. CDR1 and CDR2 from the germline V gene are SGDLS and YYNGEE. This CDR3 is 12 amino acids long. Trimming removed 3 bases at V and 3 bases at J, with 6 bases between. The DNA of the CDR3 is TGTGCCAGCAGCGGACTGGACACTGAAGCTTTCTTT. Its protein product is CASSGLDTEAFF. Full variable domain (remainder filled in from reference TRBV9 and TRBJ1-1): DSGVTQTPKHLITATGQRVTLRCSPRSGDLSVYWYQQSLDQGLQFLIQYYNGEERAKGNILERFSAQQFPDLHSELNLSSLELGDSALYFCASSGLDTEAFFGQGTRLTVV.

The chain couples TRBV5-1 to TRBJ1-2; 9 positions agree with TRBD1. This CDR3 is built from 17 residues. The germline CDR1 and CDR2 sequences are SGHRS and YFSETQ. V dropped 8 bases and J dropped 2; count of bases not matched to a gene: 16. The CDR3 nucleotides read TGCGCCAGTCGAAATCCGGGACAGGGTCCTTGGAACTATGGCTACACCTTC. Its translation is CASRNPGQGPWNYGYTF.

The chain employs TRBV6-5 and TRBJ1-1; possibly TRBD1 for D (5 bases). V lost 5 bases to trimming and J lost 10 bases, with 17 bases between them. CDR3 length: 13 amino acids. Germline V gene data show CDR1 as MNHEY and CDR2 as SVGAGI. This chain's CDR3 is CASSRTRGSGAFF. The CDR3 DNA reads as TGTGCCAGCAGTCGGACCCGGGGGTCCGGAGCTTTCTTT.

The sample holds one count of this clone. The chain carries TRBV5-1 and TRBJ1-1; D is perhaps TRBD1 (5 bases). Between the trimmed V and J ends, which lost 3 bases and 1 base, there was a span of 16 bases. CDR3 length: 16 amino acids. CDR1 and CDR2 (germline): SGHRS, YFSETQ. The CDR3: CASSSGGRVRNTEAFF. CDR3 DNA: TGCGCCAGCAGCTCCGGGGGACGAGTACGGAACACTGAAGCTTTCTTT.

The chain couples TRBV7-2 to TRBJ2-3; 13 positions match TRBD2. There are 18 residues in the CDR3. J gave up 2 bases and V 1 base, and 6 bases lay outside the gene matches. Looked up from germline, CDR1 is SGHTA and CDR2 is FQGNSA. CDR3 DNA: TGTGCCAGCAGCTTAGGTATCGGGACTAGCGGGGTCACAGATACGCAGTATTTT. This gives the protein CASSLGIGTSGVTDTQYF.

The J gene is TRBJ2-7, the V gene TRBV5-6; TRBD2 aligns across 11 bases. V lost 0 bases and J lost 4; bases outside the gene matches: 6. CDR1 and CDR2 (germline): SGHDT, YYEEEE. The CDR3 consists of 16 residues. The CDR3 nucleotides read TGTGCCAGCAGCTTGGTCGGGACTAGCGGCCCTTACGAGCAGTACTTC. Translation: CASSLVGTSGPYEQYF.

V and J are TRBV19 and TRBJ2-1, with 10 bases aligning to TRBD2. Germline V lookup: CDR1 LNHDA, CDR2 SQIVND (reference sequence). Trimming removed 1 base from V and 3 bases from J; junction bases left unmatched: 9. The CDR3 length is 18 residues. CDR3 amino acids: CASSIGLAGAERYNEQFF. The CDR3 DNA is TGTGCCAGTAGTATAGGGCTAGCGGGAGCCGAGCGCTACAATGAGCAGTTCTTC. Variable domain in full (rest from reference TRBV19 and TRBJ2-1): DGGITQSPKYLFRKEGQNVTLSCEQNLNHDAMYWYRQDPGQGLRLIYYSQIVNDFQKGDIAEGYSVSREKKESFPLTVTSAQKNPTAFYLCASSIGLAGAERYNEQFFGPGTRLTVL.

This rearrangement joins TRBV7-2 to TRBJ2-2, with D possibly matching TRBD1 (5 bases). Deletions cut 5 bases from V and 1 base from J, with 8 bases between. In germline, CDR1 is SGHTA, CDR2 FQGNSA. The CDR3 is 14 residues long. CDR3: CASSPRGNTGELFF. The DNA of the CDR3 is TGTGCCAGCAGCCCAAGGGGGAACACCGGGGAGCTGTTTTTT.

In this sample, this clone turned up once. V usage is TRBV28 and J usage is TRBJ1-3; a weak D match, TRBD1 (6 bases). The ends were cut back, 5 bases at V and 4 bases at J, with 12 bases in the middle. The CDR3 runs to 14 residues. Germline CDR1 reads MDHEN; CDR2 reads SYDVKM. CDR3: CASSTQGGGNTIYF. DNA for the CDR3: TGTGCCAGCAGTACACAAGGGGGAGGAAACACCATATATTTT.

The chain uses TRBV11-3 and TRBJ1-1, with D hard to call. This CDR3 is 14 amino acids long. Trimming took off 4 bases at V and 5 bases at J, with 14 bases between the two ends. The V gene's germline CDR1 is SGHNT and CDR2 YENEEA. Here the CDR3 reads CASSSPGRTTEAFF. CDR3 DNA: TGTGCCAGCAGCTCACCGGGGAGAACAACTGAAGCTTTCTTT.

The chain combines TRBV18 with TRBJ2-7; 9 nucleotides agree with TRBD1. Germline V gives CDR1 KGHSH, CDR2 LQKENI. V shed 0 bases, J shed 3 bases, and the junction held 0 bases outside the gene matches. CDR3 length: 14 residues. The CDR3 region has the DNA TGTGCCAGCTCACCACCGGACAGGGGCTACGAGCAGTACTTC. Encoded protein: CASSPPDRGYEQYF.

The rearrangement joins TRBV20-1 to TRBJ2-1; 11 nucleotides line up with TRBD2. The CDR3 contains 16 residues. CDR1 and CDR2 (germline): DFQATT, SNEGSKA (reference sequence). V was clipped by 3 bases and J by 5 bases; unmatched bases: 9. CDR3 sequence (DNA): TGCAGTGCTAGTGGTCTGGGGACTAGCGGAAACAATGAGCAGTTCTTC. Translating gives CSASGLGTSGNNEQFF.

For the CDR3, the DNA is TGTGCCATTGGGACAAATGAAAAACTGTTTTTT. This sequence encodes CAIGTNEKLFF. The genes are TRBV10-3 and TRBJ1-4; tentative D call: TRBD1 (6 bases). The CDR3 has 11 amino acids. CDR1 is ENHRY and CDR2 is SYGVKD in the germline V gene. The V and J ends lost 9 bases and 5 bases respectively, with 7 bases between them.

Notes on this clone: One end of the junction is discordant with germline, which a read error may explain. V and J are TRBV7-7 and TRBJ2-1; TRBD2 matches at 11 bases. Germline V gene sequence: CDR1 SSHAT, CDR2 FNYEAQ (reference sequence). The CDR3 is made up of 16 amino acids. In DNA, the CDR3 is TGTGCTAGCAGCCCACAACTAGCGGGAGCCTACAATGAGCAGTTCTTC. Translated, it gives CASSPQLAGAYNEQFF.

V is TRBV7-3 and J is TRBJ2-1, with 14 bases fitting TRBD2. The germline V gene has CDR1 SGHTA and CDR2 FQGTGA. CDR3 length: 21 residues. The ends lost 5 bases at V and 1 base at J; junction bases unmatched: 16. For the CDR3, the DNA is TGTGCCAGCAGCGTATCTCCGGGACTAGCGGGAGTGGGAGTGTCCTACAATGAGCAGTTCTTC. This gives the protein CASSVSPGLAGVGVSYNEQFF.

DNA of the CDR3: TGTGCCAGTAGTACGACAGTATTATACGAGCAGTACTTC. As protein: CASSTTVLYEQYF. The chain carries TRBV19 and TRBJ2-7, with D possibly TRBD1 on 5 matching bases. Trimming took 4 bases from V and 4 from J, leaving 11 bases between them. From germline, CDR1 is LNHDA and CDR2 SQIVND (reference sequence). This CDR3 contains 13 residues.

This sequence joins TRBV7-9 and TRBJ2-1; D gene ambiguous. Germline assignment: CDR1 SEHNR and CDR2 FQNEAQ (reference sequence). V dropped 5 bases and J dropped 9 bases, with 14 bases sitting between them. The CDR3 length is 13 residues. CDR3 nucleotide sequence: TGTGCCAGCAGCGCCCTACTCCGAAGTGAGCAGTTCTTC. Residues: CASSALLRSEQFF.

The chain combines TRBV7-3 with TRBJ2-1; 7 bases agree with TRBD2. This CDR3 is 15 amino acids long. The V segment lost 0 bases and the J segment 8 bases; nucleotides outside the gene matches: 7. Germline V gene lookup returns CDR1 SGHTA and CDR2 FQGTGA. The CDR3 spells CASSLTREGYDEQFF. The CDR3 DNA follows: TGTGCCAGCAGCTTAACTAGGGAGGGGTACGATGAGCAGTTCTTC.

This chain joins TRBV6-5 and TRBJ2-3; D unresolved. This CDR3 region has 14 residues. Per the germline V gene, CDR1 is MNHEY and CDR2 is SVGAGI. Trimming shortened V by 0 bases and J by 4 bases, and 8 bases separated the two germline ends. DNA of the CDR3: TGTGCCAGCAGTTACTCGAGTTCTGCAGATACGCAGTATTTT. Its translation: CASSYSSSADTQYF.

The chain carries TRBV12-3 or TRBV12-4 and TRBJ2-5; 7 nucleotides align to TRBD2. This CDR3 region has 11 residues. V trimming: 5 bases; J trimming: 7 bases; junction bases outside the gene matches: 1. CDR3 sequence reads: CASSRGGTQYF. The CDR3 DNA follows: TGTGCCAGCAGTCGCGGGGGGACCCAGTACTTC.

The V call is TRBV29-1, the J call TRBJ2-5, with 7 nucleotides matching TRBD2. CDR3 length equals 16 residues. J lost 1 base, V lost 7 bases, and 15 bases had no gene match. Germline V gives CDR1 SQVTM, CDR2 ANQGSEA. The chain's CDR3 is CSAVPGPGGPQETQYF. The CDR3 DNA follows: TGCAGCGCGGTACCGGGGCCGGGGGGACCCCAAGAGACCCAGTACTTC.